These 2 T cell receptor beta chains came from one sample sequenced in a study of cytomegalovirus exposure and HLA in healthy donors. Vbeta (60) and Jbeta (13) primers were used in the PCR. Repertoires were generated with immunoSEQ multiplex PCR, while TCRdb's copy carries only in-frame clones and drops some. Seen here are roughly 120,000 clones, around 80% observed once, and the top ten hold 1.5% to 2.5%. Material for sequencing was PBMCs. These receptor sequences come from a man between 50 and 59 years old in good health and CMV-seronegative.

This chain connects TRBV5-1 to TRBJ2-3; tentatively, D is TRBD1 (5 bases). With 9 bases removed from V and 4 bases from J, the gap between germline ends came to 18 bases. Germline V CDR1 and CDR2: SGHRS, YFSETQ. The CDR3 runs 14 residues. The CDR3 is CATNTDTTPDTQYF. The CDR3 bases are TGCGCCACGAACACGGACACAACGCCAGATACGCAGTATTTT.

The DNA of the CDR3 is TGCGCCAGCAGCTTGTACAAGCGGGGGGGCCTAGACGAGCAGTACTTC. It is translated as CASSLYKRGGLDEQYF. The chain recombines TRBV5-1 with TRBJ2-7; 10 positions agree with TRBD2. V shed 1 base and J 5 bases; nucleotides not matched to a gene: 9. Germline CDR1 reads SGHRS; CDR2 reads YFSETQ. This CDR3 contains 16 residues.